This T cell receptor (beta chain) was documented in a study of Tregs in tolerant kidney transplant recipients. Details on this clone: Its target is unknown.

Mixed chimerism was transient after nonmyeloablative marrow transplants from related graft donors. This table comes from immunoSEQ multiplex PCR, and its TCRdb copy is limited to in-frame clones, with some not included. The table shows 75,000 to 100,000 clones, with 93% occurring only once. General study results and limits: Antigen-driven expansion was suggested because donor-specific Tregs expanded more than all Tregs in tolerant patients. Changing PCR primers prevented nucleotide comparison between some patients' samples. This study did not directly address biological reproducibility.

The sequence was obtained from a human patient who received a combined kidney and bone marrow transplant. Some T cells may be transferred from the graft donor. This sample comprised CD4+ T cells from blood (PBMCs), obtained 12 months after the transplant.

Written as DNA, the CDR3 is TGTGCCAGCAGTTTCACCCAGGGGTCGGCCTCGGAGACCCAGTACTTC. Its translation: CASSFTQGSASETQYF. The chain uses TRBV28 and TRBJ2-5; TRBD1 might be the D (6 bases). There are 16 residues in the CDR3. V lost 3 bases to trimming and J lost 5 bases, with 19 bases between them. Germline V gene sequence: CDR1 MDHEN, CDR2 SYDVKM.